These T cell receptor beta chains were read from a single sample in a study of response to subunit inactivated influenza vaccine. TCRdb itself ran the RT-PCR reads through MiXCR, one entry per CDR3 protein. The sample carries some 570,000 distinct CDR3 sequences, about 11% recorded once. This sample was also put to use in a study of T cells expressing NK-cell markers.

Here the sequenced sample was PBMCs from blood, taken on the day of vaccination. Source of these receptors: a man aged 45-60 years who received an inactivated influenza vaccine. Each CDR3 is given with its conserved first and last residue. D genes are given only for firm matches. Only some rows state a clone size, as once, few, many or a class for expanded clones.

>TRBJ1-1|few|14|TRBD1|TRBV5-1
TGCGCCAGCAGCTACGGACAGGGCGTCACTGAAGCTTTCTTT
CASSYGQGVTEAFF
>TRBJ2-1|few|15|TRBD2|TRBV5-6
TGTGCCAGCAGCTTGTACAGCGGGAGTCTAAATGAGCAGTTCTTC
CASSLYSGSLNEQFF
>TRBJ2-5|.|12|.|TRBV2
TGTGCCAGCAGACCCGGGCAAGAGACCCAGTACTTC
CASRPGQETQYF
>TRBJ2-3|few|14|TRBD2|TRBV7-3
TGTGCCAGCAGCTTAAAATTAGCGGGAGATACGCAGTATTTT
CASSLKLAGDTQYF
>TRBJ2-5|few|17|.|TRBV4-3
TGCGCCAGCAGCCAAGAAACTCAACGGGGGGCCCAAGAGACCCAGTACTTC
CASSQETQRGAQETQYF
>TRBJ2-3|.|11|.|TRBV30
TGTGCCTGGAGCCACAGCTATACGCAGTATTTT
CAWSHSYTQYF
>TRBJ1-2|.|16|TRBD1|TRBV4-1
TGCGCCAGCAGCCGTGGGACAGCGTCCTTGGCGTATGGCTACACCTTC
CASSRGTASLAYGYTF
>TRBJ1-5|many|15|.|TRBV4-2
TGTGCCAGCAGCCATCAGAGACAGACCAATCAGCCCCAGCATTTT
CASSHQRQTNQPQHF
>TRBJ2-5|few|14|TRBD1|TRBV5-1
TGCGCCAGCAGCTGGGGGACAGGGGAAGAGACCCAGTACTTC
CASSWGTGEETQYF
>TRBJ2-7|.|12|.|TRBV28
TGTGCCATAGGACAGTTCTCCTACGAGCAGTACTTC
CAIGQFSYEQYF
>TRBJ1-1|.|14|TRBD1|TRBV29-1
TGCAGCGTCGCCTATGGACAGGGGGACACTGAAGCTTTCTTT
CSVAYGQGDTEAFF
>TRBJ1-5|.|14|.|TRBV12-3/TRBV12-4
TGTGCCAGCAGTTTAGGCAGGCACAATCAGCCCCAGCATTTT
CASSLGRHNQPQHF
>TRBJ1-2|few|12|.|TRBV18
TGTGCCAGCTCCCCCAAGGACTATGGCTACACCTTC
CASSPKDYGYTF
>TRBJ2-3|.|14|TRBD1|TRBV5-1
TGCGCCACCAAACCGGGACAGGGGTCAGATACGCAGTATTTT
CATKPGQGSDTQYF
>TRBJ2-1|.|15|TRBD1|TRBV20-1
TGCAGTGCTAGATCGACAGGGGGCCTATACAATGAGCAGTTCTTC
CSARSTGGLYNEQFF
>TRBJ1-5|.|14|.|TRBV7-9
TGTGCCAGCAGCCTCGGACAGCCGGGTCAGCCCCAGCATTTT
CASSLGQPGQPQHF
>TRBJ2-5|many|12|.|TRBV29-1
TGCAGCGTTGGAGGCTACCAAGAGACCCAGTACTTC
CSVGGYQETQYF
>TRBJ2-3|few|13|.|TRBV20-1
TGCAGTGCGACGGACGGACTCACAGATACGCAGTATTTT
CSATDGLTDTQYF
>TRBJ2-7|.|15|.|TRBV5-6
TGTGCCAGCAGCTATCAGGGAACCGTAGCCTACGAGCAGTACTTC
CASSYQGTVAYEQYF
>TRBJ1-2|few|16|.|TRBV4-3
TGCGCCAGCAGCCAAGATGCCCTATCCCCAATCTATGGCTACACCTTC
CASSQDALSPIYGYTF
>TRBJ1-5|.|15|.|TRBV7-2
TGTGCCAGCAGCATCCAGGGAGGGAGCAATCAGCCCCAGCATTTT
CASSIQGGSNQPQHF
>TRBJ2-2|many|14|.|TRBV9
TGTGCCAGCAGCGTAGGGGTGAACACCGGGGAGCTGTTTTTT
CASSVGVNTGELFF
>TRBJ1-1|.|15|.|TRBV7-2
TGTGCCAGCAGCTTAGCGGGGCAAGAGCGAGGTGAAGCTTTCTTT
CASSLAGQERGEAFF
>TRBJ2-5|few|17|.|TRBV5-6
TGTGCCAGCAGAAAACAGGGACTCTCGCTCTCTCAAGAGACCCAGTACTTC
CASRKQGLSLSQETQYF
>TRBJ2-7|.|14|TRBD2|TRBV20-1
TGCAGTGTTACGGGGGGGGGCCTCTCCTACGAGCAGTACTTC
CSVTGGGLSYEQYF
>TRBJ2-1|few|17|TRBD2|TRBV7-9
TGTGCCAGCAGCCTCGGGACGGTGGGACTAGCGGTCTCGGAGGAGTTCTTC
CASSLGTVGLAVSEEFF
>TRBJ2-3|.|21|TRBD2|TRBV11-2
TGTGCCAGCAGCTTAGAGCTGAGACTAGCGGGAGAGGGTCCAAAGCCAGATACGCAGTATTTT
CASSLELRLAGEGPKPDTQYF
>TRBJ2-7|few|13|.|TRBV7-9
TGTGCCAGCAGCCAGGGAGAGGTCTACGAGCAGTACTTC
CASSQGEVYEQYF